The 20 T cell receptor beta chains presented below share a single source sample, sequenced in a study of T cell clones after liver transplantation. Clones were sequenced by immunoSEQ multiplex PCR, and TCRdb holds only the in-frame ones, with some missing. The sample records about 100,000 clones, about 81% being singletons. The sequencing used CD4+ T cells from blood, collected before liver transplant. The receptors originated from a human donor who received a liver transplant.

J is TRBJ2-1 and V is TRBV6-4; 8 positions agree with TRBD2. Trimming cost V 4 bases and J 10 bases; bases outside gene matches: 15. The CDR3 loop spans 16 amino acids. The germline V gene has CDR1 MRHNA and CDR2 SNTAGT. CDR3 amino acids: CASSAIGTSTSGEQFF. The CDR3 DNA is TGTGCCAGCAGTGCGATAGGGACTAGTACATCTGGGGAGCAGTTCTTC.

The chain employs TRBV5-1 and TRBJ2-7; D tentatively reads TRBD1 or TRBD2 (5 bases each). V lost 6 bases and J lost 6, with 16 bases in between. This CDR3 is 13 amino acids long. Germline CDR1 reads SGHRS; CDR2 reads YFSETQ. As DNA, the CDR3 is TGCGCCAGCACGGCGGGCAGGGAGAGCGAGCAGTACTTC. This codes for CASTAGRESEQYF.

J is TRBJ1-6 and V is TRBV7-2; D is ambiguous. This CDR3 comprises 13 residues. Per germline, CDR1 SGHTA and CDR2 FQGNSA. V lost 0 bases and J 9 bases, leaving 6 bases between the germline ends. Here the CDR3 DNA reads TGTGCCAGCAGCTTAGCTTTGGGTTCACCCCTCCACTTT. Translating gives CASSLALGSPLHF.

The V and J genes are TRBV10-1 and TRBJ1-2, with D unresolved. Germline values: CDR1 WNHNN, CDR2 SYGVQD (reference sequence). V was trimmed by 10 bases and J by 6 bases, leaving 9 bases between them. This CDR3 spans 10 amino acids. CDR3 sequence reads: CAILRDGYTF. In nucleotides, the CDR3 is TGCGCCATCCTAAGGGATGGCTACACCTTC.

The CDR3, as DNA: TGTGCCAGCAGTGAGGAAGAAGGCTACACCTTC. This encodes CASSEEEGYTF. The chain employs TRBV2 and TRBJ1-2, with unresolved D. Germline V gene data show CDR1 as SNHLY and CDR2 as FYNNEI. With 3 bases removed from V and 8 bases from J, the gap between germline ends came to 7 bases. The CDR3 is 11 residues long.

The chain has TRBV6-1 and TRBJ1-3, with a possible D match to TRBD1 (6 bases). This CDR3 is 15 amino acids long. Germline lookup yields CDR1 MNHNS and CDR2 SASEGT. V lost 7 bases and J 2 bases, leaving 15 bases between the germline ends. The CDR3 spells CASIQGSGAGNTIYF. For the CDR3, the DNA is TGTGCCAGCATACAGGGTTCTGGGGCTGGAAACACCATATATTTT.

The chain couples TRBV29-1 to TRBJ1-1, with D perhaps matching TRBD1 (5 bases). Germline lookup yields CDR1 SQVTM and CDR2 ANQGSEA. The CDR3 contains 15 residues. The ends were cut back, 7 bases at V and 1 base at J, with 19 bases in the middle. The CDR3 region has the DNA TGCAGCGCCTCGGGACTGCTAAACCAGAACACTGAAGCTTTCTTT. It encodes CSASGLLNQNTEAFF.

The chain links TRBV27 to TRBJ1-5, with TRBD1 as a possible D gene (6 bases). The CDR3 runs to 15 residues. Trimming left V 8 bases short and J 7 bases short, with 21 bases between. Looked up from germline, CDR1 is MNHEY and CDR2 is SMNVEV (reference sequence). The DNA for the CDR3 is TGTGCCAGCCGAATCCAAGGGGGGTCGGGGCAGCCCCAGCATTTT. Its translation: CASRIQGGSGQPQHF.

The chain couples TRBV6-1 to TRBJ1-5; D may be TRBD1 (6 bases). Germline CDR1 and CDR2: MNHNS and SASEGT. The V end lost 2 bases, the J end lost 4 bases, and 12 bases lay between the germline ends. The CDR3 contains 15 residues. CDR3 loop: CASSESPGVNQPQHF. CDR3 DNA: TGTGCCAGCAGTGAAAGTCCAGGGGTGAATCAGCCCCAGCATTTT.

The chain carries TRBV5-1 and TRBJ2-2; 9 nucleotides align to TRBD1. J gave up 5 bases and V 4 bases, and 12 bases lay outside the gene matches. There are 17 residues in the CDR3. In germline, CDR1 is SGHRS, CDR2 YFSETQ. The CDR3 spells CASSPPGTGLGTGELFF. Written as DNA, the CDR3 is TGCGCCAGCAGCCCACCTGGGACAGGGCTAGGGACCGGGGAGCTGTTTTTT.

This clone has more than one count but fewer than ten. In DNA, the CDR3 is TGTGCCAGGGGACTAGCGGGGTCCTACGAGCAGTACTTC. Protein product: CARGLAGSYEQYF. The chain uses TRBV2 and TRBJ2-7; 13 bases agree with TRBD2. Germline CDR1 and CDR2: SNHLY and FYNNEI. CDR3 length: 13 residues. V lost 9 bases to trimming and J lost 1 base; unmatched junction nucleotides: 0.

This CDR3 is CASSQERGPNQPQHF. CDR3 DNA: TGCGCCAGCAGCCAAGAACGGGGGCCAAATCAGCCCCAGCATTTT. The chain uses TRBV4-3 and TRBJ1-5; D perhaps matches TRBD1 (6 bases). The germline gives CDR1 LGHNA, CDR2 YSLEER. The CDR3 has 15 amino acids. Deletions cut 0 bases from V and 4 bases from J, with 10 bases between.

CDR3 sequence reads: CASGLVHLRDQVETQYF. CDR3 DNA sequence: TGTGCTAGTGGTTTGGTACATTTGCGGGACCAAGTGGAGACCCAGTACTTC. The chain is built from TRBV12-5 and TRBJ2-5; D possibly corresponds to TRBD2 (6 bases). Between the trimmed V and J ends, which lost 0 bases and 5 bases, there was a span of 19 bases. There are 17 residues in the CDR3. Germline-derived CDR1 and CDR2 are LGHNT and FRNRAP.

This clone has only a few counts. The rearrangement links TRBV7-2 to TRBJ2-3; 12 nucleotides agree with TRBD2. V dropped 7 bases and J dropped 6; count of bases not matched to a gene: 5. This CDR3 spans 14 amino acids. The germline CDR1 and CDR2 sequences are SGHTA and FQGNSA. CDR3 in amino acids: CASNLAGGPDTQYF. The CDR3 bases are TGTGCCAGCAATCTAGCGGGGGGGCCGGATACGCAGTATTTT.

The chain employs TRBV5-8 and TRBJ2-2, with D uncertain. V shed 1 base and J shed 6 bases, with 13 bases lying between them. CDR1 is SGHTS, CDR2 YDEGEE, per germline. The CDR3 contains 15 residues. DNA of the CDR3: TGTGCCAGCAGCTTGACCCTACGACCCGCCGGGGAGCTGTTTTTT. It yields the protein CASSLTLRPAGELFF.

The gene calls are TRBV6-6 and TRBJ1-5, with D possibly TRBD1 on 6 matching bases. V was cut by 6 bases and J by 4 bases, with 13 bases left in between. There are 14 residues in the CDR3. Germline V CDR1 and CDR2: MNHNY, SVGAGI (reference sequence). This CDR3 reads CASSMTGTNQPQHF. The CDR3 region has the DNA TGTGCCAGCAGCATGACAGGTACGAATCAGCCCCAGCATTTT.

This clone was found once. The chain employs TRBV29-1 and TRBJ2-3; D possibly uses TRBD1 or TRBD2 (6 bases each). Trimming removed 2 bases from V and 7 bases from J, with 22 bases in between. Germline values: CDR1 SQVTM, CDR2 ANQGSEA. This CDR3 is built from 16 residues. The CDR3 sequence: CSVEPPGAGAGYTQYF. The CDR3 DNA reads TGCAGCGTTGAACCCCCGGGGGCTGGGGCGGGGTATACGCAGTATTTT.

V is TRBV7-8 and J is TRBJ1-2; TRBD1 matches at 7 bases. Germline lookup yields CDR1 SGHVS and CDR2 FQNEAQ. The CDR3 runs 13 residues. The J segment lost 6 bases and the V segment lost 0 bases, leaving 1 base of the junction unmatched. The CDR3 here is CASSLAGGNGYTF. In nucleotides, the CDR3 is TGTGCCAGCAGCTTAGCAGGGGGCAATGGCTACACCTTC.

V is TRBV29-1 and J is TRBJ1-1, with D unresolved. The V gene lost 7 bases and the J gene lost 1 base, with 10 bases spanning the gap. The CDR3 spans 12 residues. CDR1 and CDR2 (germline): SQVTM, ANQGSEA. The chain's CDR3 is CSGGARNTEAFF. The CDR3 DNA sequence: TGCAGCGGCGGCGCCCGGAACACTGAAGCTTTCTTT.

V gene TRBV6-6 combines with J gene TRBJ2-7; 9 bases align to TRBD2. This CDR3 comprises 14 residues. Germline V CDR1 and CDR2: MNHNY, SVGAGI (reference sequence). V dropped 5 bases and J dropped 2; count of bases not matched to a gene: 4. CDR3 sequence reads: CASSAGGTAYEQYF. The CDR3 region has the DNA TGTGCCAGCAGTGCGGGAGGGACAGCCTACGAGCAGTACTTC.